These 11 T cell receptor beta chains originate from one sample sequenced in a study of CD8+CD57+ T cells in acquired aplastic anemia listed by TCRdb under 2018. Expansion of CD8+CD57+ cells had been shown by flow cytometry in the patients chosen for sequencing. Sequenced on an Illumina HiSeq 2000. TCR beta VDJ combination and CDR3 sequence profiling used genomic DNA as the template. TCRdb trimmed public reads at Q25 via fastp, called clones via MiXCR and kept in-frame beta chains. One record per CDR3 amino acid sequence lists the most common genes and DNA. The sample has about 180,000 distinct CDR3 sequences on record, approximately 52% of them singletons. The ten most abundant clones make up 1.8% of the sample. The material sequenced was sorted CD4+, CD8+, or CD8+CD57+ T cells (not recorded which) from PBMCs. The receptors were gathered from a human donor with aplastic anemia.

This clonotype appeared a few times. The chain has TRBV19 and TRBJ2-7; the match to TRBD2 covers 9 bases. The V gene's germline CDR1 is LNHDA and CDR2 SQIVND (reference sequence). After removal of 6 bases from V and 2 bases from J, the junction contained 5 bases not matched to a gene. This CDR3 spans 14 amino acids. The CDR3 DNA reads as TGTGCCAGTAGCCTAGCGGGGAGAACCTACGAGCAGTACTTC. The encoded protein is CASSLAGRTYEQYF.

This clonotype was found a few times. This chain connects TRBV28 to TRBJ2-5; D call uncertain. Germline assignment: CDR1 MDHEN and CDR2 SYDVKM. V was pared by 9 bases and J by 5 bases, with 19 bases between. The CDR3 spans 14 residues. The CDR3 reads CASKPLGKEETQYF. CDR3 coding DNA: TGTGCCAGTAAACCCCTGGGGAAGGAGGAGACCCAGTACTTC.

This clonotype came up many times. This rearrangement joins TRBV24-1 to TRBJ2-7; a possible D gene is TRBD2 (6 bases). V lost 3 bases and J 3 bases, leaving 20 bases between the germline ends. The CDR3 length is 17 residues. Germline-derived CDR1 and CDR2 are KGHDR and SFDVKD. The CDR3 spells CATSDPLLRGGDYEQYF. CDR3 coding DNA: TGTGCCACCAGTGATCCACTCCTTAGGGGAGGCGACTACGAGCAGTACTTC.

The chain uses TRBV20-1 and TRBJ2-7; D is undetermined. Trimming removed 0 bases from V and 3 bases from J, with 9 bases in between. In germline, CDR1 is DFQATT, CDR2 SNEGSKA (reference sequence). The CDR3 has 13 amino acids. CDR3 amino acids: CSARDGADYEQYF. DNA of the CDR3: TGCAGTGCTAGAGATGGAGCAGACTACGAGCAGTACTTC.

This clonotype appeared a single time. This chain uses TRBV15 with TRBJ1-1; perhaps TRBD1 as D (5 bases). This CDR3 contains 15 residues. The germline V and J ends were trimmed by 0 bases and 5 bases, with 13 bases remaining between them. CDR1 is LNHNV and CDR2 is YYDKDF in the germline V gene (reference sequence). CDR3 amino acids: CATSRDRATGTEAFF. For the CDR3, the DNA is TGTGCCACCAGCAGAGACAGGGCTACCGGGACTGAAGCTTTCTTT.

The chain links TRBV29-1 to TRBJ1-1; D perhaps matches TRBD1 (5 bases). Deletions cut 4 bases from V and 3 bases from J, with 6 bases between. CDR3 length: 11 residues. Germline assignment: CDR1 SQVTM and CDR2 ANQGSEA. CDR3 coding DNA: TGCAGCGTTGTACAGGACACTGAAGCTTTCTTT. This gives the protein CSVVQDTEAFF.

This rearrangement joins TRBV2 to TRBJ1-6; TRBD1 aligns across 7 bases. Per the germline V gene, CDR1 is SNHLY and CDR2 is FYNNEI. CDR3 length: 15 residues. V lost 3 bases, J lost 5 bases, and 4 bases stayed unmatched. The CDR3 DNA reads as TGTGCCAGCAGTGAGGCGGGACAGAATAATTCACCCCTCCACTTT. It is translated as CASSEAGQNNSPLHF.

This clonotype was detected ten times or more. One end of the junction does not line up with germline, which may come from a read error. The chain has TRBV29-1 and TRBJ1-5; a weak D match, TRBD1 (6 bases). The CDR3 is 14 residues long. Germline values: CDR1 SQVTM, CDR2 ANQGSEA. CDR3 amino acids: CSVRGVGDNQPPHF. CDR3 DNA: TGCAGCGTTCGTGGAGTGGGGGACAATCAGCCCCCGCATTTT.

This clonotype was counted ten times or more. The rearrangement links TRBV25-1 to TRBJ2-5, with 8 nucleotides matching TRBD2. The germline V gene encodes CDR1 MGHDK and CDR2 SYGVNS. The CDR3 consists of 14 residues. Trimming cost V 6 bases and J 2 bases; bases outside gene matches: 5. The CDR3 DNA sequence: TGTGCCAGCAGCGAACCGGGGGGGCAAGAGACCCAGTACTTC. It translates to CASSEPGGQETQYF.

The V gene is TRBV7-9, the J gene TRBJ2-7, with D possibly called TRBD1 or TRBD2 (5 bases each). Per the germline V gene, CDR1 is SEHNR and CDR2 is FQNEAQ (reference sequence). This CDR3 region has 14 residues. The V end lost 5 bases, the J end lost 6 bases, and 17 bases lay between the germline ends. The CDR3 DNA is TGTGCCAGCAGCCCCTCCGGGACCGCCGCCGAGCAGTACTTC. Translating gives CASSPSGTAAEQYF.

The chain is built from TRBV7-8 and TRBJ2-7, with D possibly being TRBD2 (6 bases). Trimming removed 8 bases at V and 0 bases at J, with 17 bases between. The CDR3 length is 15 residues. Looked up from germline, CDR1 is SGHVS and CDR2 is FQNEAQ. This chain's CDR3 is CASVDVGGNSYEQYF. In nucleotides, the CDR3 is TGTGCCAGCGTAGACGTCGGGGGTAACTCCTACGAGCAGTACTTC.